Each of the 3 T cell receptor beta chains below was sequenced from the same sample in a study of T cells after yellow fever vaccination. TCRdb reanalysed the 5' RACE reads using MiXCR and keeps one entry per CDR3 protein. Seen here are some 500,000 distinct CDR3 sequences, roughly 14% observed once, and the top ten hold roughly an eighth. The material was PBMCs, obtained on the day of the yellow fever booster vaccination. These TCRs come from a man aged 25 to 40 who received the YFV17D yellow fever vaccine.

This clonotype appeared a few times. The chain recombines TRBV20-1 with TRBJ1-1; D call uncertain. Per germline, CDR1 DFQATT and CDR2 SNEGSKA (reference sequence). With 6 bases removed from V and 11 bases from J, the gap between germline ends came to 10 bases. CDR3 length: 9 amino acids. The CDR3 here is CSAELQAFF. DNA for the CDR3: TGCAGTGCCGAGTTACAGGCTTTCTTT.

This rearrangement joins TRBV7-3 to TRBJ2-2, with D possibly matching TRBD2 (6 bases). The CDR3 is made up of 17 amino acids. The ends were cut back, 5 bases at V and 6 bases at J, with 22 bases in the middle. Looked up from germline, CDR1 is SGHTA and CDR2 is FQGTGA. The DNA for the CDR3 is TGTGCCAGCAGCCCCAGCTCGGGAGAGGGTCTCCCCGGGGAGCTGTTTTTT. Amino acid sequence: CASSPSSGEGLPGELFF.

This clonotype was seen a few times. The chain uses TRBV7-2 and TRBJ2-1; TRBD2 aligns across 9 bases. This CDR3 contains 17 residues. Germline lookup yields CDR1 SGHTA and CDR2 FQGNSA. The V gene end was trimmed by 4 bases and the J gene end by 0 bases; junction bases not matched to a gene: 7. The CDR3 region is CASSSRTSASSYNEQFF. The CDR3, as DNA: TGTGCCAGCAGCTCCCGGACTAGCGCGAGCTCCTACAATGAGCAGTTCTTC.